This T cell receptor (beta chain) came from a study of regulatory T cells in long-lasting Graves disease. Study observations and caveats: Relative to newly diagnosed Graves' patients, persistent ones had lower TCR diversity. Favored gene segments in persistent disease were TRBV28, TRBJ1-2 and TRBJ2-5.

Sample time point: newly diagnosed GD, antithyroid drugs for less than 3 months. The TCR library was made from RNA that had been extracted from PBMCs in TRIzol. The CDR3 is 14 residues long. The germline CDR1 and CDR2 sequences are SGHNT and YENEEA. The ends were cut back, 3 bases at V and 7 bases at J, with 13 bases in the middle. This clonotype was observed many times. Its specificity is not known. Both iRepertoire HTBI primers and Arm-PCR of CDR3 regions were used to build the TCR beta libraries. One entry per CDR3 protein, called by TCRdb with MiXCR from the multiplex PCR reads. The sample has about 440,000 distinct CDR3 sequences, more than 12% seen once. The same data also contributed to another study, on T cells in Graves' hyperthyroidism and ophthalmopathy. That report adds: Orbital computed tomography, thyroid ultrasound, serum thyroxine and TRAb, and clinical symptoms together informed the diagnoses. Within blood appeared most thyroid clonotypes that had expanded above 0.001.

The V gene is TRBV11-3, the J gene TRBJ2-1, with D perhaps matching TRBD2 (6 bases). The clonotype was recovered from a woman aged 25 to 39 with Graves disease. This sample comprised peripheral blood mononuclear cells (PBMCs), obtained at new diagnosis, from a patient treated with antithyroid drugs. The CDR3 region has the DNA TGTGCCAGCAGCTTTATGCGGGGTGGAAATGAGCAGTTCTTC. Amino acid sequence: CASSFMRGGNEQFF.